This T cell receptor (beta chain) was sequenced for a study of blood T cell repertoires in COVID-19 (dated by TCRdb to 2020 to 2022). Some background on the complete study: Samples from collaborators originated in the United States, Italy and Spain and spanned both the acute and convalescent phases of COVID-19. The repertoires were released in a freely available public database meant as a resource for research on the immune response to SARS-CoV-2. Samples came from the ongoing ImmuneRACE study (first 160 participants) plus 1,254 subjects from 6 global collaborators. Subjects who had been exposed to COVID-19, were actively infected with it, or had recovered from it provided the deeply sampled blood TCRbeta repertoires that made up the dataset. The material from the prospective study consisted of cDNA or gDNA derived from T cells, B-cell-depleted T cells, or PBMCs. Nearly every sample came with metadata listing a de-identified subject ID, COVID-19 status, age in years and sex. Where available, HLA class I and class II types were obtained from metadata supplied by the sample provider rather than from assay-based typing. Points the paper makes about the study in general: The amount of clinical and demographic metadata varied by source and participant and was provided uncurated.

A note on this clone: Its binding antigen is unknown. Per-nucleotide qualities are absent, and no much larger clonotype sits a single base away.

The germline V gene gives CDR1 as MNHEY and CDR2 as SVGEGT. Here V drops 5 bases and J drops 0 bases, and the junction holds 3 bases not matched to any gene. The CDR3 holds 14 amino acids from the cysteine to the phenylalanine. CDR3 DNA is the only sequence kept; it has 42 bases, read in frame from the first base. TCRbeta CDR3 regions were amplified from genomic DNA using the immunoSEQ Assay, a bias-controlled multiplex PCR. Concerning the study's data processing: Within the assay, amplification of reference gene primers was used to estimate how many nucleated cells each sample contained. To quantify the absolute abundance of each unique TCRbeta CDR3 rearrangement, sequence reads were collapsed and filtered. For each sample, productive Simpson clonality was calculated by taking the square root of Simpson's diversity index across productive rearrangements. TCRdb re-hosts the immuneACCESS table, in-frame sequences only. Its copies lack some clones; in the studies checked, an unresolved V gene accounts for under half of them, and the cause for the rest is not known. D and trimming were read from the DNA, whereas the V and J calls and clone size are those reported in that table. The sample yields approximately 670,000 clones; around 89% were counted once. The ten largest account for over 0.2% of the sample.

Each collaborating institution followed its own protocols to collect whole blood in K2EDTA tubes. Collaborator samples were shipped for TCRbeta analysis as frozen whole blood, isolated PBMCs, or DNA extracted from either sample type. Recombination connected TRBV6-2 or TRBV6-3 to TRBJ2-7, with TRBD1 identical over 8 junction bases. This TCR derives from a woman aged 18-29 years with acute or convalescent COVID-19. Material: peripheral blood. The DNA sequence is TGTGCCAGCAGTCGACAGGGGTCCTCCTACGAGCAGTACTTC. Translated, it gives CASSRQGSSYEQYF.